Listed below are T cell receptor beta chains from one sample, sequenced in a study of cytomegalovirus exposure and HLA in healthy donors. Here immunoSEQ multiplex PCR was the method, and the copy in TCRdb shows in-frame clones only, minus some. Of nearly 110,000 clones listed, around 76% are singletons. Sequenced: PBMCs. The origin of the receptors is a man under 40 in good health and CMV-seropositive. The CDR3 runs from the conserved cysteine through the conserved F or W.

J | V | CDR3
TRBJ2-5 | TRBV6-7 | CASSHTLAGGQETQYF
TRBJ2-3 | TRBV5-1 | CASSLAGTDTQYF
TRBJ2-4 | TRBV18 | CASSLPSGGAKNIQYF
TRBJ1-1 | TRBV30 | CAWRLQVGNTEAFF
TRBJ2-7 | TRBV7-8 | CASSPGLQSYEQYF
TRBJ2-1 | TRBV5-4 | CASSLATSGGAGEQFF
TRBJ1-4 | TRBV5-6 | CASSRLGTGNEKLFF
TRBJ2-7 | TRBV2 | CASMRGGSSYEQYF
TRBJ1-5 | TRBV5-1 | CASSLTGGSDNQPQHF
TRBJ2-1 | TRBV7-3 | CASSPGQRYNEQFF
TRBJ2-3 | TRBV19 | CASSTSGADTQYF
TRBJ2-1 | TRBV7-3 | CASSPRVSGGPNEQFF
TRBJ2-7 | TRBV5-1 | CASSWGQGNEQYF
TRBJ1-5 | TRBV2 | CASSEEGGNQPQHF
TRBJ1-4 | TRBV11-3 | CASSETGSEKLFF
TRBJ2-1 | TRBV7-3 | CASSLSPHAGTGIFEQFF
TRBJ2-1 | TRBV9 | CASSVLSAGTDNEQFF
TRBJ2-1 | TRBV10-1 | CASSGEGGTYNEQFF
TRBJ2-7 | TRBV30 | CAWSVVGVQYF
TRBJ1-5 | TRBV1 | CTSRYYSDRLHFYSNQPQHF
TRBJ1-1 | TRBV15 | CATRRQGGGNTEAFF
TRBJ1-2 | TRBV7-9 | CASSAPGGGDGYTF
TRBJ2-4 | TRBV4-1 | CASSPERVEPRNIQYF
TRBJ2-3 | TRBV6-4 | CASGESADTQYF
TRBJ1-6 | TRBV5-1 | CASSLTGVISPLHF
TRBJ1-2 | TRBV19 | CASSPGDANYGYTF
TRBJ2-7 | TRBV4-1 | CASSHISRGDYEQYF
TRBJ1-2 | TRBV27 | CASSLYGLGAIGGYTF
TRBJ1-2 | TRBV5-6 | CASSLMGQANYGYTF
TRBJ1-4 | TRBV4-1 | CASSQDIPRRATNEKLFF
TRBJ2-7 | TRBV13 | CASSLDQDEQYF
TRBJ1-4 | TRBV30 | CAWSVRLGLRAEKLFF
TRBJ1-5 | TRBV6-4 | CASSGDRGQPQHF
TRBJ1-5 | TRBV19 | CASNYRVTYQPQHF
TRBJ2-4 | TRBV29-1 | CSVEIQGRGIQYF
TRBJ2-7 | TRBV11-2 | CASSLKWGLADEQYF
TRBJ2-3 | TRBV9 | CASSSSGTSLSDTQYF
TRBJ1-1 | TRBV5-4 | CASSLGTGEAFF
TRBJ2-7 | TRBV14 | CASSSMTGFASIYEQYF
TRBJ1-1 | TRBV7-9 | CASSPGHRNGEAFF
TRBJ1-4 | TRBV7-6 | CASSLGPPGQGNEKLFF
TRBJ1-1 | TRBV11-3 | CASSLEGLMGKLNTEAFF